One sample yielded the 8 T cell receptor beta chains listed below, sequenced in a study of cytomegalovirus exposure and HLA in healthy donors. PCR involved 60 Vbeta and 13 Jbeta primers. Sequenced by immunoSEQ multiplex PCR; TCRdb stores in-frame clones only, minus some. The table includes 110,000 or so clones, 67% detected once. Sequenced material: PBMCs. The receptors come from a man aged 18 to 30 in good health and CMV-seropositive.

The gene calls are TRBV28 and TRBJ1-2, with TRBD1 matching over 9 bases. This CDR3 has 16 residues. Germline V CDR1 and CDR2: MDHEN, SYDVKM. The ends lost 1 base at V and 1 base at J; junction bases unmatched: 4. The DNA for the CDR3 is TGTGCCAGCAGTTTATCTGGGACAGGGCTTAACTATGGCTACACCTTC. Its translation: CASSLSGTGLNYGYTF.

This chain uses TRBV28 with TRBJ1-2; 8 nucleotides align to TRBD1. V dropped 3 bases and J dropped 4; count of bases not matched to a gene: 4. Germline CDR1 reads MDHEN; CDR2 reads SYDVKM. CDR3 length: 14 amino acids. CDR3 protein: CASSFLDRAYGYTF. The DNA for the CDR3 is TGTGCCAGCAGTTTCCTGGACAGGGCCTATGGCTACACCTTC.

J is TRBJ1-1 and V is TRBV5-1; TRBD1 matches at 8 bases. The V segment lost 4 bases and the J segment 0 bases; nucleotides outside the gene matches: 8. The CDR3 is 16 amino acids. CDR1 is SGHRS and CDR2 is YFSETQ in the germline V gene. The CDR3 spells CASSPGQGGVNTEAFF. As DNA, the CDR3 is TGCGCCAGCAGCCCAGGACAGGGAGGGGTGAACACTGAAGCTTTCTTT.

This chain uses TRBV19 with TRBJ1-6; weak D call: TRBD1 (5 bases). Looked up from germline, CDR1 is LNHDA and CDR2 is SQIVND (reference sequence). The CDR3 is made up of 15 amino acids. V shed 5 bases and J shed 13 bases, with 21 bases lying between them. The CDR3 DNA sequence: TGTGCCAGTAGTGCCGCCCCCCAGAACAGGATTCCCCTCCACTTT. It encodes CASSAAPQNRIPLHF.

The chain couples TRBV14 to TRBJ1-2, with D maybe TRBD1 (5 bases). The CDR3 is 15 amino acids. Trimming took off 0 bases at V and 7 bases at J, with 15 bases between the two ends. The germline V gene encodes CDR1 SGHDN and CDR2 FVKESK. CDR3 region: CASSQDLRPGCGYTF. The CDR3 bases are TGTGCCAGCAGCCAAGATTTAAGGCCAGGGTGTGGCTACACCTTC.

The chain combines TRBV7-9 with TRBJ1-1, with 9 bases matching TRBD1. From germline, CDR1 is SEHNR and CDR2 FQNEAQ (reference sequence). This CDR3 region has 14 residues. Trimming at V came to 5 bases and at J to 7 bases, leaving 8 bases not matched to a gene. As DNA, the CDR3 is TGTGCCAGCAGCCTCGGGACAGGGAAACGTGAAGCTTTCTTT. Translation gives CASSLGTGKREAFF.

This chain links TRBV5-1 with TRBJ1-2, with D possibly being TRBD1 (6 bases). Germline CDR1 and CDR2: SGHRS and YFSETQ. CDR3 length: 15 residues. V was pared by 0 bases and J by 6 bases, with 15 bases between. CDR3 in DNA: TGCGCCAGCAGCTTGGAGGACAGTGAGGGCCATGGCTACACCTTC. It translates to CASSLEDSEGHGYTF.

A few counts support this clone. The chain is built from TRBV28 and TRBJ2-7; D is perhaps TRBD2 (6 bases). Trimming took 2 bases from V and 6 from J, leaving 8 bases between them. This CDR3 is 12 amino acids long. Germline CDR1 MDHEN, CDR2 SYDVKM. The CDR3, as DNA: TGTGCCAGCAGTTTAGGAGGGCGCGAGCAGTACTTC. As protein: CASSLGGREQYF.